This TCR beta chain is from a study of T cell responses to AZD1222 COVID-19 vaccine (dated by TCRdb to 2020 to 2023). Study-wide context: TCR sequencing was performed for 230 to 250 trial participants, of whom about 200 were given two doses of AZD1222 and approximately 25 were given two doses of MenACWY control vaccine. Trial participants were enrolled by age into 18-55, 56-69 and 70-plus year subgroups, with about 150, 28 and 57 TCR-sequenced participants respectively.

The CDR3 regions of human TCRbeta chains were analyzed by immunosequencing. The original methods were these. Repertoire TCRs were checked for matches against a reference library of SARS-CoV-2-specific TCRs that had been generated using the MIRA antigen-specificity platform. Breadth was defined as the fraction of unique TCRs that were SARS-CoV-2-associated, and depth was defined as the fraction of total T cells that were SARS-CoV-2-associated. Using the MIRA data, every spike-specific TCR was mapped to the spike region that the TCR reacted to and assigned to either a CD4 or a CD8 class. Log10-transformed breadth and depth values were compared by one-way ANOVA with Sidak's multiple comparisons tests. Imported from immuneACCESS, the table was reduced by TCRdb to in-frame sequences with V and J called. These copies leave out some clones; in studies compared against another copy, an unresolved V gene accounts for under half, and the cause of the remainder is not known. V and J calls and clone size are as listed in that table; D and trimming were resolved from the DNA. This sample gives approximately 70,000 clones in total; less than 85% of them show up just once. The ten largest make up 40% to 55% of the sample.

There are a few counts of this clone. Which antigen it targets is not known. The input lacks base qualities; no much larger clone sits a single base away. Taken with the paper, the label for time point translates to: about 28 days (+/-7) after the second vaccine dose. AZD1222 recipients given second doses at about 4 weeks or at about 12 weeks were pooled, since spike-specific TCR depth and breadth were not found to differ between the two schedules. The vaccinee samples were drawn from two UK trials, COV001 and COV002, one of which was a single-blind randomized controlled phase 2/3 trial testing AZD1222 (ChAdOx1 nCoV-19) in healthy adults. Trial participant PBMC samples were collected at day 0 and day 28 after the second dose for TCRbeta chain sequencing. Broad study findings and their caveats: The 56-69-year group was small, and its depth increase did not reach significance, likely because of low power. After two AZD1222 doses, both the breadth and the depth of spike-specific TCRs were significantly higher than at day 0 and than in MenACWY recipients. Participants were mostly white British, with more females than males. The authors suggested clonal diversity may have been underestimated. Because no samples from the day 14 peak response were available, repertoires could be characterized only after the peak T cell response. Vaccine-associated CD4 TCRs spanned the whole spike protein, with dominant responses in regions 160-218 and 743-854. Reportedly, almost half of the unique spike-specific TCRs recognized epitopes lying outside the regions that are mutated in the B.1.351 and B.1.1.7 variants. Only a handful of AZD1222 recipients were SARS-CoV-2 seropositive at baseline, limiting conclusions about previously exposed vaccinees.

V loses 7 bases of germline sequence and J loses 7 bases, and the interval between the two ends is 13 bases. The germline V gene specifies SGHTA as CDR1 and FQGNSA as CDR2. Including the terminal cysteine and phenylalanine, the CDR3 comprises 13 residues. CDR3 DNA is the only sequence kept; it has 39 bases, read in frame from the first base. The sample consisted of peripheral blood, taken 28 days after the second AZD1222 dose. The V and J segments used are TRBV7-2 and TRBJ1-4; no D gene call is confident. The sequence derives from an adult who received the AZD1222 COVID-19 vaccine. The bases read TGTGCCAGCACCCCCTTTGAGGGTGAAAAACTGTTTTTT. It translates as CASTPFEGEKLFF.